The clone carrying this T cell receptor beta chain appeared a few times. The antigen is undetermined. TCRdb called the RT-PCR reads again in MiXCR, with one record for every CDR3 protein. The sample lists hundreds of thousands of distinct CDR3 sequences, around 15% occurring once. The source of the sample is a study of response to subunit inactivated influenza vaccine. Points from the study as a whole: It was suggested by the authors that few new T cells are recruited by each seasonal influenza vaccination.

Germline V gene lookup returns CDR1 SGHTA and CDR2 FQGNSA. The CDR3 spans 15 residues. V was cut by 5 bases and J by 5 bases, with 17 bases left in between. This TCR was sampled from a middle-aged man who received an inactivated influenza vaccine. Sequencing used PBMCs from blood, obtained 14 days before vaccination. The rearrangement joins TRBV7-2 to TRBJ2-3; unclear D gene. The CDR3 coding sequence is TGTGCCAGCAGCCGGCAAGCAGGACCGAGAGATACGCAGTATTTT. Its translation: CASSRQAGPRDTQYF.